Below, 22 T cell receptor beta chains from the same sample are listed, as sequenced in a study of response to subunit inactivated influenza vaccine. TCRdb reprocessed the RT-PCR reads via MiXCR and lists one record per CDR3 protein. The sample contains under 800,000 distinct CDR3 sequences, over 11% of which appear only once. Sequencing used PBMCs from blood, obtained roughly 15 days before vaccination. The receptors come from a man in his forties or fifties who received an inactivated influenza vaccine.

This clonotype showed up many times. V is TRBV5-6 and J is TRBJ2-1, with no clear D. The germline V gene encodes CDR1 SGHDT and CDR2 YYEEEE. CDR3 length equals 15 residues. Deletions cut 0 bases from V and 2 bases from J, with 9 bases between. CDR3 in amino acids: CASSLVADTYNEQFF. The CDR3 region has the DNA TGTGCCAGCAGCTTGGTGGCGGATACCTACAATGAGCAGTTCTTC.

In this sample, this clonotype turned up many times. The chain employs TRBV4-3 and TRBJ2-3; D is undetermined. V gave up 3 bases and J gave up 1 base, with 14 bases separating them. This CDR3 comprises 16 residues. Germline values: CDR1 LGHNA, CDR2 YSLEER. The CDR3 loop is CASSQDLIWGTDTQYF. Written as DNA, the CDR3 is TGCGCCAGCAGCCAGGATTTAATATGGGGCACAGATACGCAGTATTTT.

This chain's CDR3 is CASSLGGDNEKLFF. For the CDR3, the DNA is TGCGCCAGCAGCCTCGGGGGGGACAATGAAAAACTGTTTTTT. The chain employs TRBV5-1 and TRBJ1-4; maybe TRBD1 (5 bases). Germline lookup yields CDR1 SGHRS and CDR2 YFSETQ. V dropped 4 bases and J dropped 5 bases, with 12 bases sitting between them. The length of the CDR3 is 14 residues.

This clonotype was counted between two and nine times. CDR3 residues: CASSPVAKGEQYF. Written as DNA, the CDR3 is TGTGCCAGCTCCCCAGTGGCCAAGGGCGAGCAGTACTTC. This rearrangement joins TRBV18 to TRBJ2-7; D is uncertain. The CDR3 sequence is 13 residues long. Germline assignment: CDR1 KGHSH and CDR2 LQKENI. V lost 6 bases to trimming and J lost 6 bases, with 15 bases between them.

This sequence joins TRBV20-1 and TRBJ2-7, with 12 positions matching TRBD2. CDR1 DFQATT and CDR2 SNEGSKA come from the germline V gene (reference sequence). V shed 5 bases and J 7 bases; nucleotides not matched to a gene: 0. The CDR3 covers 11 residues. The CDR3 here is CSAGLAGEQYF. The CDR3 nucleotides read TGCAGTGCTGGACTAGCGGGAGAGCAGTACTTC.

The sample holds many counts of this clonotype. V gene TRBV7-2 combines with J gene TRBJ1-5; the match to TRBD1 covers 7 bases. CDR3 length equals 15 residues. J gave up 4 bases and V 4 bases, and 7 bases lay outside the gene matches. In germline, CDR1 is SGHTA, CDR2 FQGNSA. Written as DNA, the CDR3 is TGTGCCAGCAGCTGGAGACAGGGAGGAAATCAGCCCCAGCATTTT. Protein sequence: CASSWRQGGNQPQHF.

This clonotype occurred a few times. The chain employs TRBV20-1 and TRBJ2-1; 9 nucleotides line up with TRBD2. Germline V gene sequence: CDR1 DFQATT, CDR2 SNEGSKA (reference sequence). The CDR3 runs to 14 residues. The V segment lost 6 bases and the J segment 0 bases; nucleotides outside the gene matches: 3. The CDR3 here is CSALAGSSYNEQFF. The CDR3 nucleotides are TGCAGTGCCCTAGCGGGGAGCTCCTACAATGAGCAGTTCTTC.

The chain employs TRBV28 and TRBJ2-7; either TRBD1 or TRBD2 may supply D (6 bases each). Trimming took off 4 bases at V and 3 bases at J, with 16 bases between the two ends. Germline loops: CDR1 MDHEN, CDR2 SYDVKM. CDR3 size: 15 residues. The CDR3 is CASSYSRGGLYEQYF. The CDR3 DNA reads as TGTGCCAGCAGTTACTCGCGAGGGGGACTCTACGAGCAGTACTTC.

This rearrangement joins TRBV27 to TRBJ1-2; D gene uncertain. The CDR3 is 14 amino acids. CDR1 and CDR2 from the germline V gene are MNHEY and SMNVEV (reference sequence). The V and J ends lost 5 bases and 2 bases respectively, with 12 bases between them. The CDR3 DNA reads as TGTGCCAGCAGTCCCACGGACGGAAACTATGGCTACACCTTC. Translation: CASSPTDGNYGYTF.

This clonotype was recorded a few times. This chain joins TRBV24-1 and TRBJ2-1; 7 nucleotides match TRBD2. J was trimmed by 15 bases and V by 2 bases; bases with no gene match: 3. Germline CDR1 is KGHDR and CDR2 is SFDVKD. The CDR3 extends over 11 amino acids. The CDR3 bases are TGTGCCACCAGTGATTGGGACTACCTGTTCTTC. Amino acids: CATSDWDYLFF.

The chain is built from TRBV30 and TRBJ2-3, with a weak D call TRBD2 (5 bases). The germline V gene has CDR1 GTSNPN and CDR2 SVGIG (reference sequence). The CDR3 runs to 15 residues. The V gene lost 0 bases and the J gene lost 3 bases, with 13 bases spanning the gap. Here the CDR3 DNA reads TGTGCCTGGAGTGTGAGGGTTGCTTATACAGATACGCAGTATTTT. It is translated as CAWSVRVAYTDTQYF.

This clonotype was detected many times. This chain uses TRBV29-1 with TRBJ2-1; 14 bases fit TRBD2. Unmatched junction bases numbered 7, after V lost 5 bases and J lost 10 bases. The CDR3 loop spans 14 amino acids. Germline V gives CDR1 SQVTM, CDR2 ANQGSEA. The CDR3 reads CSVTGTSGSGEQFF. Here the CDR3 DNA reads TGCAGCGTTACCGGGACTAGCGGGAGTGGGGAGCAGTTCTTC.

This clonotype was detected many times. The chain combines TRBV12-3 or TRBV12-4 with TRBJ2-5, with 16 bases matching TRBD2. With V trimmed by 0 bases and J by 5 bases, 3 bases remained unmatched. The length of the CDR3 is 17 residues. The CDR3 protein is CASSLAGLAGGRETQYF. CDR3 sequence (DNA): TGTGCCAGCAGTTTAGCGGGACTAGCGGGGGGGCGGGAGACCCAGTACTTC.

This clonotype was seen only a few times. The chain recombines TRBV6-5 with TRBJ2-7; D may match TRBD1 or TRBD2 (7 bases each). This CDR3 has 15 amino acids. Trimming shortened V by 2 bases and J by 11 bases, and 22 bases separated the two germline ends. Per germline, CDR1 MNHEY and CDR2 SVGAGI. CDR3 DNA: TGTGCCAGCAGTTACCAGGGGGGGGGTCTCCTACATAAGTACTTC. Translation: CASSYQGGGLLHKYF.

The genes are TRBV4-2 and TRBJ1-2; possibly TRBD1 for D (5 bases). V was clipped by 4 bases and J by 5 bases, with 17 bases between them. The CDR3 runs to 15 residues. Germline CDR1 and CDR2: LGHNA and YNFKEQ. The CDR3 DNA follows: TGTGCCAGCAGCCTCGGGAGGCGGGGACTATATGGCTACACCTTC. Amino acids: CASSLGRRGLYGYTF.

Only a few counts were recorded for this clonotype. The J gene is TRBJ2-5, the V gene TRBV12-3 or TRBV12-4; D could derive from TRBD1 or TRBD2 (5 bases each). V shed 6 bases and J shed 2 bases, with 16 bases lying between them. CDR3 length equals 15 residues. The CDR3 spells CASSLDSWGQETQYF. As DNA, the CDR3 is TGTGCCAGCAGCCTAGATAGTTGGGGGCAAGAGACCCAGTACTTC.

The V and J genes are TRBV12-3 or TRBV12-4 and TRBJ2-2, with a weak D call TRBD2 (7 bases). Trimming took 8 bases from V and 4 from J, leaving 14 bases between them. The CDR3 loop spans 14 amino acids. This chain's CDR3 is CASDGGAGTGELFF. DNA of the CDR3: TGTGCCAGCGATGGGGGGGCGGGCACCGGGGAGCTGTTTTTT.

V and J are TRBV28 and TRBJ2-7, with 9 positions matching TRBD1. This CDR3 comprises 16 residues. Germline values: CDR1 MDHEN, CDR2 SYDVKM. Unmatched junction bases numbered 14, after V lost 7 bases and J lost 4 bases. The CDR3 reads CASKPPSGTGSYEQYF. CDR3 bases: TGTGCCAGCAAGCCCCCATCCGGGACAGGGAGTTACGAGCAGTACTTC.

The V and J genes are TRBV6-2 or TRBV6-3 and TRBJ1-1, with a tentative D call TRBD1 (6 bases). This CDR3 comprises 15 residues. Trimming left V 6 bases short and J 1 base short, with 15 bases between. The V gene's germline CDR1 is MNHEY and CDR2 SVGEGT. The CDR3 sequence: CASRRGMTGNTEAFF. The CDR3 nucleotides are TGTGCCAGCAGAAGGGGAATGACAGGGAACACTGAAGCTTTCTTT.

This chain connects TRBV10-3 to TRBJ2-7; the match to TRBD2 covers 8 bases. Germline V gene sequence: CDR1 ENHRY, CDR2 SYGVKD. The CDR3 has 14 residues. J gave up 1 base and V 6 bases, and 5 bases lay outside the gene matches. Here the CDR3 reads CAIREGTSSYEQYF. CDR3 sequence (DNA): TGTGCCATCAGAGAGGGGACTAGTTCCTACGAGCAGTACTTC.

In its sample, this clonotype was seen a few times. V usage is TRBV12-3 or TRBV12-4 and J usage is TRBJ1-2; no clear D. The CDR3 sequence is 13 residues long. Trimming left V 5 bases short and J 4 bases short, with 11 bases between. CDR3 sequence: CASSLGESYGYTF. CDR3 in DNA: TGTGCCAGCAGTCTCGGGGAGAGCTATGGCTACACCTTC.

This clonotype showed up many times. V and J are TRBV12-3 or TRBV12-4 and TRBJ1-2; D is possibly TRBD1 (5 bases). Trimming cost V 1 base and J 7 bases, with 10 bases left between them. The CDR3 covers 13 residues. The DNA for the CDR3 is TGTGCCAGCAGTTTAGGGACGGGGCTTGGCTACACCTTC. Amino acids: CASSLGTGLGYTF.